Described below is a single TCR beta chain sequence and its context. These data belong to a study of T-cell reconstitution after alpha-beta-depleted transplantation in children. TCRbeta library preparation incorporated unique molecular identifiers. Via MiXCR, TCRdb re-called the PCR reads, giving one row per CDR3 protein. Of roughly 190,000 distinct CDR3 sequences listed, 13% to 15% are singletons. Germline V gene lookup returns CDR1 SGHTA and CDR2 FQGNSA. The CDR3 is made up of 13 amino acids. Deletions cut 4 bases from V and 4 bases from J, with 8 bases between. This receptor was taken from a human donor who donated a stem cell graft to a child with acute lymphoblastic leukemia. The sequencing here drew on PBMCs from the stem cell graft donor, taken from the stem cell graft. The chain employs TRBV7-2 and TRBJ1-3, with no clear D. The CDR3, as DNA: TGTGCCAGCAGCTCCTCCCTCGGAAACACCATATATTTT. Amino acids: CASSSSLGNTIYF.